The 26 T cell receptor beta chains listed next were all sequenced from one sample in a study of beta chain features in type 1 diabetes. Sequenced material consisted of expressed TCRB transcripts (all of the isolated RNA was reverse transcribed). The table came from immunoSEQ multiplex PCR; TCRdb's copy has only in-frame clones and leaves some out. The sample gives over 300,000 clones, less than 10% of which show up once; around 0.45% is in the top ten. The specimen sequenced was central memory CD4+ T cells from blood. These receptors came from a woman between 18 and 29 years old in good health.

This clone was observed a few times. V usage is TRBV7-2 and J usage is TRBJ2-5; D is unresolved. This CDR3 is built from 13 residues. V lost 6 bases and J 5 bases, leaving 13 bases between the germline ends. Germline-derived CDR1 and CDR2 are SGHTA and FQGNSA. This CDR3 is CASRYGVDETQYF. CDR3 nucleotide sequence: TGTGCCAGCAGGTACGGAGTGGACGAGACCCAGTACTTC.

This clone has only a few counts. The chain uses TRBV18 and TRBJ1-6; no reliable D call. The CDR3 consists of 16 residues. The ends were cut back, 5 bases at V and 7 bases at J, with 18 bases in the middle. CDR1 KGHSH and CDR2 LQKENI come from the germline V gene. In nucleotides, the CDR3 is TGTGCCAGCTCATCGAGTTCCCCCGAGGGAAATTCACCCCTCCACTTT. Translated, it gives CASSSSSPEGNSPLHF.

This sequence joins TRBV5-1 and TRBJ2-5; no clear D gene. The germline CDR1 and CDR2 sequences are SGHRS and YFSETQ. There are 11 residues in the CDR3. The V end lost 2 bases, the J end lost 5 bases, and 4 bases lay between the germline ends. Here the CDR3 reads CASSFRETQYF. CDR3 nucleotide sequence: TGCGCCAGCAGCTTTAGGGAGACCCAGTACTTC.

Regarding this clone: Other DNA sequences in the sample encode the same CDR3. This rearrangement joins TRBV29-1 to TRBJ2-7; 8 bases fit TRBD2. Germline V gene sequence: CDR1 SQVTM, CDR2 ANQGSEA. Trimming at V came to 6 bases and at J to 0 bases, leaving 1 base not matched to a gene. The CDR3 contains 12 residues. CDR3 nucleotides: TGCAGCGTAGGGACTAGCTCCTACGAGCAGTACTTC. Its protein product is CSVGTSSYEQYF.

CDR3 residues: CASSQDWGNSYNEQFF. DNA for the CDR3: TGTGCCAGCAGCCAAGATTGGGGCAACTCCTACAATGAGCAGTTCTTC. The chain recombines TRBV4-2 with TRBJ2-1; D may be TRBD1 (5 bases). V shed 0 bases and J shed 0 bases, with 9 bases lying between them. CDR1 LGHNA and CDR2 YNFKEQ come from the germline V gene. The CDR3 is 16 residues long.

There are a few counts of this clone. Other nucleotide sequences in the sample specify the same CDR3. The chain has TRBV7-3 and TRBJ2-3; no clear D. CDR1 and CDR2 from the germline V gene are SGHTA and FQGTGA. V lost 4 bases to trimming and J lost 4 bases, with 6 bases between them. The CDR3 consists of 12 residues. CDR3 DNA sequence: TGTGCCAGCAGCTCAGAGGCAGATACGCAGTATTTT. Translated: CASSSEADTQYF.

The chain carries TRBV15 and TRBJ1-1; no clear D gene. V shed 3 bases and J shed 1 base, with 9 bases lying between them. The germline CDR1 and CDR2 sequences are LNHNV and YYDKDF (reference sequence). The CDR3 length is 14 residues. In nucleotides, the CDR3 is TGTGCCACCAGCAGTCCAGACCGGAACACTGAAGCTTTCTTT. It specifies CATSSPDRNTEAFF.

In its sample, this clone ranks as medium-sized. The chain uses TRBV13 and TRBJ2-7, with 7 positions matching TRBD2. CDR1 is PRHDT, CDR2 FYEKMQ, per germline (reference sequence). CDR3 length: 12 residues. Losses at the gene ends were 1 base for V and 6 bases for J; bases not matched to a gene: 0. CDR3 DNA: TGTGCCAGCAGCTTAGCTAGCGGCGAGCAGTACTTC. Translated, it gives CASSLASGEQYF.

This clone was seen a few times. The V and J genes are TRBV6-6 and TRBJ2-4; D not certain. CDR1 MNHNY and CDR2 SVGAGI come from the germline V gene (reference sequence). Trimming stripped 4 bases from V and 0 bases from J, with 4 bases between. The CDR3 contains 13 residues. The chain's CDR3 is CASSLVAKNIQYF. The DNA of the CDR3 is TGTGCCAGCAGTTTGGTAGCCAAAAACATTCAGTACTTC.

The CDR3 nucleotides read TGCGCCAGCAGCTTGGGGACAGGGACTTATGGCTACACCTTC. Amino acids: CASSLGTGTYGYTF. The V call is TRBV5-1, the J call TRBJ1-2, with 8 nucleotides matching TRBD1. This CDR3 region has 14 residues. CDR1 SGHRS and CDR2 YFSETQ come from the germline V gene. V shed 0 bases and J 5 bases; nucleotides not matched to a gene: 3.

This clone was counted only a few times. V gene TRBV4-1 combines with J gene TRBJ2-7, with 9 bases that match TRBD2. The CDR3 covers 15 residues. Trimming removed 4 bases from V and 3 bases from J; junction bases left unmatched: 7. CDR1 is MGHRA, CDR2 YSYEKL, per germline. The CDR3 sequence is CASSRDSGRGYEQYF. The CDR3 nucleotides read TGCGCCAGCAGCCGAGATAGCGGGAGAGGCTACGAGCAGTACTTC.

This clone was seen only a few times. The genes are TRBV5-8 and TRBJ2-1; D is undetermined. Germline-derived CDR1 and CDR2 are SGHTS and YDEGEE. This CDR3 contains 12 residues. V lost 3 bases and J lost 4, with 5 bases in between. CDR3 in amino acids: CASSSQYNEQFF. The CDR3 DNA reads TGTGCCAGCAGCTCGCAATACAATGAGCAGTTCTTC.

This clone was observed a handful of times. The chain employs TRBV5-6 and TRBJ1-3, with a tentative D call TRBD1 (5 bases). The CDR3 runs 17 residues. Germline CDR1 is SGHDT and CDR2 is YYEEEE. V lost 3 bases and J 0 bases, leaving 16 bases between the germline ends. The CDR3 loop reads CASSSEGTGTSGNTIYF. The CDR3, as DNA: TGTGCCAGCAGCTCTGAAGGTACAGGAACCTCTGGAAACACCATATATTTT.

This clone was seen only a few times. The rearrangement joins TRBV4-1 to TRBJ2-1; D not certain. This CDR3 is 14 amino acids long. Trimming took 0 bases from V and 4 from J, leaving 7 bases between them. CDR1 MGHRA and CDR2 YSYEKL come from the germline V gene. The CDR3 nucleotides read TGCGCCAGCAGCCAAGATTCTGGTTACAATGAGCAGTTCTTC. Translation gives CASSQDSGYNEQFF.

In regard to this clone: Other DNA sequences of this sample code for an identical CDR3. J is TRBJ2-7 and V is TRBV6-6; no firm D call. V was pared by 2 bases and J by 3 bases, with 5 bases between. This CDR3 spans 12 amino acids. Germline values: CDR1 MNHNY, CDR2 SVGAGI (reference sequence). Here the CDR3 DNA reads TGTGCCAGCAGTTACCGAAACTACGAGCAGTACTTC. This encodes CASSYRNYEQYF.

This chain uses TRBV9 with TRBJ1-1; tentative D call: TRBD1 (5 bases). The germline V gene encodes CDR1 SGDLS and CDR2 YYNGEE. The V end lost 4 bases, the J end lost 1 base, and 17 bases lay between the germline ends. The CDR3 has 16 amino acids. The CDR3 bases are TGTGCCAGCAGCCGCAGCCAACAGGTTTCGAACACTGAAGCTTTCTTT. It codes for CASSRSQQVSNTEAFF.

V is TRBV9 and J is TRBJ1-5; D is undetermined. Trimming removed 6 bases at V and 7 bases at J, with 20 bases between. The CDR3 has 15 residues. CDR1 and CDR2 (germline): SGDLS, YYNGEE. CDR3 in DNA: TGTGCCAGCACCCCTGACACCTCCTGGCCCCAGCCCCAGCATTTT. Translated: CASTPDTSWPQPQHF.

This chain links TRBV5-8 with TRBJ2-2, with 11 bases identical to TRBD1. The J segment lost 7 bases and the V segment lost 2 bases, leaving 7 bases of the junction unmatched. Germline V gene data show CDR1 as SGHTS and CDR2 as YDEGEE. The CDR3 has 16 residues. CDR3 nucleotide sequence: TGTGCCAGCAGCTTCCGGGACAGGGGGTTACGCGGGGAGCTGTTTTTT. As protein: CASSFRDRGLRGELFF.

V and J are TRBV7-9 and TRBJ2-1, with 7 bases identical to TRBD1. Germline V gene data show CDR1 as SEHNR and CDR2 as FQNEAQ (reference sequence). The trim removed 3 bases at V and 7 bases at J, leaving 12 bases unmatched. CDR3 length equals 16 residues. CDR3 loop: CASSFYWDSLGNEQFF. The CDR3 DNA reads TGTGCCAGCAGCTTCTACTGGGACAGTCTTGGGAATGAGCAGTTCTTC.

This clone has more than one count but fewer than ten. The J gene is TRBJ1-1, the V gene TRBV20-1; D is undetermined. Per the germline V gene, CDR1 is DFQATT and CDR2 is SNEGSKA (reference sequence). The CDR3 totals 11 residues. Between the trimmed V and J ends, which lost 6 bases and 5 bases, there was a span of 10 bases. The CDR3: CSAHRSTEAFF. The DNA for the CDR3 is TGCAGTGCGCATCGTAGTACTGAAGCTTTCTTT.

The gene calls are TRBV7-2 and TRBJ2-7, with a possible D match to TRBD2 (6 bases). The CDR3 is 14 amino acids. Between the trimmed V and J ends, which lost 5 bases and 4 bases, there was a span of 15 bases. Germline values: CDR1 SGHTA, CDR2 FQGNSA. CDR3 DNA: TGTGCCAGCAGCCCAGTGGCGGGAACTTACGAGCAGTACTTC. It specifies CASSPVAGTYEQYF.

This clone appeared a single time. Other DNA variants within this sample encode the same CDR3. The chain employs TRBV6-5 and TRBJ1-4; D not resolved. Germline-derived CDR1 and CDR2 are MNHEY and SVGAGI. The CDR3 loop spans 11 amino acids. With 2 bases removed from V and 8 bases from J, the gap between germline ends came to 3 bases. The CDR3 nucleotides read TGTGCCAGCAGTTACCGGGAAAAACTGTTTTTT. Translating gives CASSYREKLFF.

V and J are TRBV28 and TRBJ2-1; TRBD2 matches 13 bases. The germline gives CDR1 MDHEN, CDR2 SYDVKM. The junction had 8 bases not matched to a gene; V was cut back by 5 bases and J by 10 bases. The CDR3 sequence is 15 residues long. CDR3 sequence reads: CASSTTSGRAHEQFF. In DNA, the CDR3 is TGTGCCAGCAGTACCACTAGCGGGAGGGCCCACGAGCAGTTCTTC.

The rearrangement uses TRBV28 and TRBJ2-1; TRBD2 matches 10 bases. The junction had 6 bases not matched to a gene; V was cut back by 5 bases and J by 5 bases. CDR1 and CDR2 (germline): MDHEN, SYDVKM. The CDR3 length is 15 residues. In DNA, the CDR3 is TGTGCCAGCAGTGACCCGGGACTAGCGAACAATGAGCAGTTCTTC. Protein product: CASSDPGLANNEQFF. Supplemented by reference TRBV28 and TRBJ2-1, the full variable domain reads DVKVTQSSRYLVKRTGEKVFLECVQDMDHENMFWYRQDPGLGLRLIYFSYDVKMKEKGDIPEGYSVSREKKERFSLILESASTNQTSMYLCASSDPGLANNEQFFGPGTRLTVL.

This clone has at least ten counts. This sequence joins TRBV28 and TRBJ2-7; D is unresolved. The CDR3 sequence is 11 residues long. Trimming took 7 bases from V and 5 from J, leaving 9 bases between them. Germline loops: CDR1 MDHEN, CDR2 SYDVKM. The CDR3 nucleotides are TGTGCCAGCAAAGATCGGGACGAGCAGTACTTC. Its translation: CASKDRDEQYF.

This clone occurred a few times. The CDR3 DNA reads TGCGCCAGCAGCTTGAACGGCGACAGAAATGAAAAACTGTTTTTT. This translates into CASSLNGDRNEKLFF. The rearrangement joins TRBV5-1 to TRBJ1-4; D possibly corresponds to TRBD1 (5 bases). Germline assignment: CDR1 SGHRS and CDR2 YFSETQ. Between the trimmed V and J ends, which lost 1 base and 5 bases, there was a span of 12 bases. This CDR3 is 15 amino acids long.